A single sample gave rise to the 29 T cell receptor beta chains below, sequenced in a study of T cells in Graves' hyperthyroidism and ophthalmopathy. The source material, RNA transcripts, was used to amplify TCR beta CDR3 regions. HTBI primers were used for first-round RT-PCR of the TCR CDR3. Using its own MiXCR run on the multiplex PCR reads, TCRdb lists one record per CDR3 protein. Among fewer than 400,000 distinct CDR3 sequences, 15% to 18% were seen once, and the ten largest hold approximately 30%. Sequencing used blood. Receptors originate from a woman under 30 with Graves' hyperthyroidism that later progressed to Graves' ophthalmopathy.

This clonotype was counted many times. This chain joins TRBV3-1 and TRBJ2-7; TRBD2 matches 10 bases. Trimming cost V 0 bases and J 3 bases; bases outside gene matches: 5. This CDR3 has 16 amino acids. CDR1 LGHDT and CDR2 YNNKEL come from the germline V gene (reference sequence). The CDR3 here is CASSQEIAGGDYEQYF. For the CDR3, the DNA is TGTGCCAGCAGCCAAGAAATAGCGGGAGGTGACTACGAGCAGTACTTC.

This clonotype showed up many times. The chain joins TRBV2 to TRBJ2-4; 8 nucleotides align to TRBD1. Germline V gene data show CDR1 as SNHLY and CDR2 as FYNNEI. The CDR3 consists of 15 residues. Trimming at V came to 6 bases and at J to 9 bases, leaving 13 bases not matched to a gene. In DNA form, the CDR3 reads TGTGCCAGCAGCGGCCAAACAGGGGGTTGGGGCATTCAGTACTTC. Translated, it gives CASSGQTGGWGIQYF.

The chain carries TRBV6-1 and TRBJ1-1, with D uncertain. The CDR3 extends over 12 amino acids. Deletions cut 3 bases from V and 7 bases from J, with 9 bases between. CDR1 and CDR2 (germline): MNHNS, SASEGT. CDR3 DNA sequence: TGTGCCAGCAGTGAGATATATGTTGAAGCTTTCTTT. As protein: CASSEIYVEAFF.

The J gene is TRBJ2-7, the V gene TRBV30, with D maybe TRBD2 (7 bases). V lost 0 bases, J lost 1 base, and 22 bases lay in between. The CDR3 covers 18 residues. From germline, CDR1 is GTSNPN and CDR2 SVGIG (reference sequence). DNA for the CDR3: TGTGCCTGGAGTGTATGGGGGGGCGAGAGCAGTGAGTCCTACGAGCAGTACTTC. This codes for CAWSVWGGESSESYEQYF. Using reference TRBV30 and TRBJ2-7 for the parts outside the CDR3, the full variable domain is SQTIHQWPATLVQPVGSPLSLECTVEGTSNPNLYWYRQAAGRGLQLLFYSVGIGQISSEVPQNLSASRPQDRQFILSSKKLLLSDSGFYLCAWSVWGGESSESYEQYFGPGTRLTVT.

In this sample, this clonotype turned up many times. The chain has TRBV29-1 and TRBJ1-2, with 7 nucleotides matching TRBD1. CDR1 is SQVTM, CDR2 ANQGSEA, per germline. V dropped 0 bases and J dropped 6; count of bases not matched to a gene: 10. The CDR3 length is 15 residues. DNA of the CDR3: TGCAGCGTTGAAGATCGGGGGACAGCCAGGAATGGCTACACCTTC. It codes for CSVEDRGTARNGYTF. The whole variable domain, remainder taken from reference TRBV29-1 and TRBJ1-2, is SAVISQKPSRDICQRGTSLTIQCQVDSQVTMMFWYRQQPGQSLTLIATANQGSEATYESGFVIDKFPISRPNLTFSTLTVSNMSPEDSSIYLCSVEDRGTARNGYTFGSGTRLTVV.

This clonotype was observed many times. V and J are TRBV5-1 and TRBJ2-3; the match to TRBD2 covers 7 bases. The CDR3 contains 16 residues. Trimming cost V 0 bases and J 5 bases; bases outside gene matches: 9. Germline V CDR1 and CDR2: SGHRS, YFSETQ. The CDR3 here is CASSLAAGAWGDTQYF. The CDR3, as DNA: TGCGCCAGCAGCTTGGCGGCGGGAGCCTGGGGAGATACGCAGTATTTT.

The CDR3 protein is CAWTPGTDMNTEAFF. DNA of the CDR3: TGTGCCTGGACCCCCGGGACAGATATGAACACTGAAGCTTTCTTT. The chain is built from TRBV30 and TRBJ1-1; 7 nucleotides align to TRBD1. The V gene's germline CDR1 is GTSNPN and CDR2 SVGIG (reference sequence). CDR3 length: 15 amino acids. V trimming: 4 bases; J trimming: 0 bases; junction bases outside the gene matches: 8. Looking up the rest from reference TRBV30 and TRBJ1-1 gives the full variable domain: SQTIHQWPATLVQPVGSPLSLECTVEGTSNPNLYWYRQAAGRGLQLLFYSVGIGQISSEVPQNLSASRPQDRQFILSSKKLLLSDSGFYLCAWTPGTDMNTEAFFGQGTRLTVV.

This sequence joins TRBV6-6 and TRBJ1-6, with D uncertain. Per the germline V gene, CDR1 is MNHNY and CDR2 is SVGAGI (reference sequence). The CDR3 runs to 15 residues. Trimming left V 2 bases short and J 10 bases short, with 15 bases between. CDR3 nucleotide sequence: TGTGCCAGCAGTTACCAATACCGATTTGACTCACCCCTCCACTTT. The encoded protein is CASSYQYRFDSPLHF.

This clonotype occurred many times. This chain uses TRBV7-9 with TRBJ2-7, with a weak D call TRBD1 (6 bases). Germline lookup yields CDR1 SEHNR and CDR2 FQNEAQ (reference sequence). With 2 bases removed from V and 2 bases from J, the gap between germline ends came to 16 bases. This CDR3 comprises 16 residues. The chain's CDR3 is CASSLFFDRLPYEQYF. CDR3 DNA sequence: TGTGCCAGCAGCTTATTTTTTGACAGGCTTCCCTACGAGCAGTACTTC.

This clonotype was counted ten times or more. The chain couples TRBV20-1 to TRBJ2-7; D remains unclear. The CDR3 is 13 amino acids. V lost 0 bases and J 2 bases, leaving 8 bases between the germline ends. Germline CDR1 DFQATT, CDR2 SNEGSKA (reference sequence). This CDR3 is CSARDQQAYEQYF. CDR3 coding DNA: TGCAGTGCTAGAGATCAACAAGCCTACGAGCAGTACTTC.

Many counts were recorded for this clonotype. J is TRBJ1-2 and V is TRBV12-3 or TRBV12-4; no clear D gene. There are 14 residues in the CDR3. Trimming removed 7 bases at V and 0 bases at J, with 12 bases between. The CDR3 region is CASMGDVANYGYTF. DNA for the CDR3: TGTGCCAGCATGGGAGATGTAGCTAACTATGGCTACACCTTC.

This clonotype has ten or more counts. The rearrangement links TRBV28 to TRBJ2-2, with 11 positions matching TRBD1. This CDR3 comprises 15 residues. Unmatched junction bases numbered 6, after V lost 6 bases and J lost 6 bases. Looked up from germline, CDR1 is MDHEN and CDR2 is SYDVKM. CDR3 DNA: TGTGCCAGCAGGCGGGGACAGGGGGGGCCCGGGGAGCTGTTTTTT. Translating it yields CASRRGQGGPGELFF.

This clonotype was seen at least ten times. The chain is built from TRBV14 and TRBJ2-1; 10 bases map to TRBD2. V gave up 0 bases and J gave up 3 bases; unmatched junction bases: 5. The CDR3 runs to 17 residues. Germline V gives CDR1 SGHDN, CDR2 FVKESK. The CDR3 here is CASSQDGLAALYNEQFF. In DNA, the CDR3 is TGTGCCAGCAGCCAAGATGGACTAGCGGCCCTCTACAATGAGCAGTTCTTC. Together with reference TRBV14 and TRBJ2-1, the CDR3 gives the full variable domain: EAGVTQFPSHSVIEKGQTVTLRCDPISGHDNLYWYRRVMGKEIKFLLHFVKESKQDESGMPNNRFLAERTGGTYSTLKVQPAELEDSGVYFCASSQDGLAALYNEQFFGPGTRLTVL.

Comments on this clonotype: A much larger clonotype is one base distant, so this may be a read error. The J gene is TRBJ2-7, the V gene TRBV6-5, with D unclear. The germline V gene has CDR1 MNHEY and CDR2 SVGAGI. The ends were cut back, 0 bases at V and 5 bases at J, with 11 bases in the middle. The CDR3 contains 14 residues. CDR3 nucleotide sequence: TGTGCCAGCAGTTACTCGGGTATGGGCCACGAGCAGTACTTC. Encoded protein: CASSYSGMGHEQYF.

This clonotype has at least ten counts. The V call is TRBV6-1, the J call TRBJ2-7; D perhaps matches TRBD1 (5 bases). This CDR3 spans 13 amino acids. The germline V gene has CDR1 MNHNS and CDR2 SASEGT. V was clipped by 6 bases and J by 5 bases, with 14 bases between them. The CDR3, as DNA: TGTGCCAGCAGGTCAGGGTCATTCAACGAGCAGTACTTC. It encodes CASRSGSFNEQYF.

Notes on this clonotype: The junction differs from germline at one of its ends, possibly a read error. The chain uses TRBV5-1 and TRBJ2-4, with D possibly TRBD2 on 6 matching bases. Germline V gives CDR1 SGHRS, CDR2 YFSETQ. The CDR3 spans 14 residues. In DNA, the CDR3 is TGCGACAGCAGCTGGGTGGGGCCGGGGGACATTCAGTACTTC. It codes for CDSSWVGPGDIQYF.

This clonotype was detected many times. The chain is built from TRBV28 and TRBJ2-7; a possible D gene is TRBD1 (5 bases). The V end lost 2 bases, the J end lost 12 bases, and 20 bases lay between the germline ends. The germline V gene encodes CDR1 MDHEN and CDR2 SYDVKM. The CDR3 extends over 14 amino acids. The CDR3 reads CASSLKQETGRLYF. In DNA form, the CDR3 reads TGTGCCAGCAGTTTAAAACAGGAGACCGGCCGCCTGTACTTC.

The chain has TRBV7-9 and TRBJ2-1, with 7 bases aligning to TRBD2. Germline-derived CDR1 and CDR2 are SEHNR and FQNEAQ (reference sequence). With V trimmed by 1 base and J by 10 bases, 7 bases remained unmatched. CDR3 length: 14 amino acids. CDR3 loop: CASSLELAGWEQFF. CDR3 DNA: TGTGCCAGCAGCTTAGAGTTAGCGGGCTGGGAGCAGTTCTTC.

The chain combines TRBV5-4 with TRBJ2-2; TRBD2 matches 10 bases. Germline loops: CDR1 SGHNT, CDR2 YYREEE (reference sequence). The junction had 6 bases not matched to a gene; V was cut back by 0 bases and J by 7 bases. CDR3 length equals 16 residues. CDR3 nucleotide sequence: TGTGCCAGCAGCTTGGGAACTAGCGGGAATGTCGGGGAGCTGTTTTTT. Its translation: CASSLGTSGNVGELFF.

J is TRBJ1-4 and V is TRBV6-5; a possible D gene is TRBD1 (6 bases). The CDR3 covers 15 residues. The V gene's germline CDR1 is MNHEY and CDR2 SVGAGI. V gave up 0 bases and J gave up 7 bases, with 12 bases separating them. The CDR3 reads CASSYSGGGGEKLFF. The CDR3 nucleotides read TGTGCCAGCAGTTACTCCGGAGGGGGTGGTGAAAAACTGTTTTTT.

The chain has TRBV16 and TRBJ2-3; the D gene is possibly TRBD2 (6 bases). The CDR3 is 13 amino acids. V shed 3 bases and J shed 3 bases, with 7 bases lying between them. The germline V gene encodes CDR1 KGHSY and CDR2 FQNENV. The CDR3 DNA is TGTGCCAGCAGCCACGGGACTACAGATACGCAGTATTTT. Residues: CASSHGTTDTQYF.

This clonotype appeared a few times. The chain recombines TRBV27 with TRBJ2-1; TRBD2 aligns across 8 bases. Germline assignment: CDR1 MNHEY and CDR2 SMNVEV (reference sequence). The CDR3 is 14 residues long. V gave up 8 bases and J gave up 3 bases; unmatched junction bases: 6. The CDR3 sequence is CASAGTRNYNEQFF. The CDR3 DNA sequence: TGTGCCAGCGCCGGGACTAGAAACTACAATGAGCAGTTCTTC.

This clonotype was seen at least ten times. The rearrangement uses TRBV5-1 and TRBJ2-5; 10 positions agree with TRBD1. CDR3 size: 14 residues. The germline V gene encodes CDR1 SGHRS and CDR2 YFSETQ. The ends lost 6 bases at V and 5 bases at J; junction bases unmatched: 7. The DNA of the CDR3 is TGCGCCAGCACGAGACAGGGGGCGGATGAGACCCAGTACTTC. Its protein product is CASTRQGADETQYF.

This clonotype occurred many times. This rearrangement joins TRBV20-1 to TRBJ2-5; D might be TRBD1 (5 bases). Germline V gene lookup returns CDR1 DFQATT and CDR2 SNEGSKA (reference sequence). V was pared by 6 bases and J by 2 bases, with 10 bases between. The CDR3 contains 12 residues. CDR3 region: CSALPGQETQYF. For the CDR3, the DNA is TGCAGTGCCCTTCCAGGGCAAGAGACCCAGTACTTC.

The chain recombines TRBV19 with TRBJ2-5; TRBD1 agrees at 8 bases. CDR1 is LNHDA and CDR2 is SQIVND in the germline V gene (reference sequence). J lost 5 bases, V lost 4 bases, and 6 bases had no gene match. This CDR3 is 14 amino acids long. The CDR3: CASSTLTGEETQYF. For the CDR3, the DNA is TGTGCCAGTAGTACCTTGACAGGGGAGGAGACCCAGTACTTC.

This clonotype was recorded a few times. V usage is TRBV5-6 and J usage is TRBJ1-2, with D possibly matching TRBD1 (5 bases). V gave up 0 bases and J gave up 3 bases, with 9 bases separating them. Germline CDR1 and CDR2: SGHDT and YYEEEE. The CDR3 is 14 residues long. The CDR3 here is CASSLGGSYYGYTF. The CDR3 nucleotides read TGTGCCAGCAGCTTGGGGGGCTCTTACTATGGCTACACCTTC.

This chain connects TRBV9 to TRBJ2-7, with D tentatively TRBD2 (5 bases). V lost 0 bases and J 6 bases, leaving 19 bases between the germline ends. Germline V lookup: CDR1 SGDLS, CDR2 YYNGEE. The CDR3 totals 16 residues. CDR3 sequence (DNA): TGTGCCAGCAGCGTAGTTCCCGGGGTAGCCGGCGCCGAGCAGTACTTC. Translated: CASSVVPGVAGAEQYF.

This clonotype occurred a few times. This may be a read error, as it is one base from a much larger clone. This chain links TRBV12-3 or TRBV12-4 with TRBJ2-7; 10 bases agree with TRBD1. J gave up 3 bases and V 6 bases, and 5 bases lay outside the gene matches. The CDR3 extends over 14 amino acids. CDR3 DNA: TGTGCCAGCAGGCCCGGGACAGGGGTCTACGAGCAGTACTTC. Translated: CASRPGTGVYEQYF.

This clonotype has a handful of counts. CDR3 sequence: CASRRDSMAQTQYF. The DNA of the CDR3 is TGTGCCAGCCGTCGGGACTCAATGGCCCAGACCCAGTACTTC. The chain is built from TRBV12-3 or TRBV12-4 and TRBJ2-5, with D possibly matching TRBD2 (6 bases). V lost 8 bases and J 6 bases, leaving 19 bases between the germline ends. The CDR3 consists of 14 residues.